This T cell receptor beta chain was obtained from a study of T-cell reconstitution after alpha-beta-depleted transplantation in children. From germline, CDR1 is DFQATT and CDR2 SNEGSKA (reference sequence). V was cut by 4 bases and J by 3 bases, with 15 bases left in between. The CDR3 runs to 14 residues. Ten or more counts support this clonotype. It was with unique molecular identifiers that the TCRbeta library was prepared. TCRdb re-called the PCR reads through MiXCR, storing one row per CDR3 protein. The sample has about 280,000 distinct CDR3 sequences; around a tenth are singletons. V and J are TRBV20-1 and TRBJ1-1, with D possibly being TRBD1 (5 bases). This specimen was peripheral blood, taken 180 days after TCRalphabeta/CD19-depleted stem cell transplant. The TCR originated in a male patient between 2 and 10 years old who had a stem cell transplant for chronic granulomatous disease, so the T cells may come from the graft donor. Here the CDR3 reads CSAIGAGLYTEAFF. Here the CDR3 DNA reads TGCAGTGCTATTGGGGCAGGGCTCTACACTGAAGCTTTCTTT.